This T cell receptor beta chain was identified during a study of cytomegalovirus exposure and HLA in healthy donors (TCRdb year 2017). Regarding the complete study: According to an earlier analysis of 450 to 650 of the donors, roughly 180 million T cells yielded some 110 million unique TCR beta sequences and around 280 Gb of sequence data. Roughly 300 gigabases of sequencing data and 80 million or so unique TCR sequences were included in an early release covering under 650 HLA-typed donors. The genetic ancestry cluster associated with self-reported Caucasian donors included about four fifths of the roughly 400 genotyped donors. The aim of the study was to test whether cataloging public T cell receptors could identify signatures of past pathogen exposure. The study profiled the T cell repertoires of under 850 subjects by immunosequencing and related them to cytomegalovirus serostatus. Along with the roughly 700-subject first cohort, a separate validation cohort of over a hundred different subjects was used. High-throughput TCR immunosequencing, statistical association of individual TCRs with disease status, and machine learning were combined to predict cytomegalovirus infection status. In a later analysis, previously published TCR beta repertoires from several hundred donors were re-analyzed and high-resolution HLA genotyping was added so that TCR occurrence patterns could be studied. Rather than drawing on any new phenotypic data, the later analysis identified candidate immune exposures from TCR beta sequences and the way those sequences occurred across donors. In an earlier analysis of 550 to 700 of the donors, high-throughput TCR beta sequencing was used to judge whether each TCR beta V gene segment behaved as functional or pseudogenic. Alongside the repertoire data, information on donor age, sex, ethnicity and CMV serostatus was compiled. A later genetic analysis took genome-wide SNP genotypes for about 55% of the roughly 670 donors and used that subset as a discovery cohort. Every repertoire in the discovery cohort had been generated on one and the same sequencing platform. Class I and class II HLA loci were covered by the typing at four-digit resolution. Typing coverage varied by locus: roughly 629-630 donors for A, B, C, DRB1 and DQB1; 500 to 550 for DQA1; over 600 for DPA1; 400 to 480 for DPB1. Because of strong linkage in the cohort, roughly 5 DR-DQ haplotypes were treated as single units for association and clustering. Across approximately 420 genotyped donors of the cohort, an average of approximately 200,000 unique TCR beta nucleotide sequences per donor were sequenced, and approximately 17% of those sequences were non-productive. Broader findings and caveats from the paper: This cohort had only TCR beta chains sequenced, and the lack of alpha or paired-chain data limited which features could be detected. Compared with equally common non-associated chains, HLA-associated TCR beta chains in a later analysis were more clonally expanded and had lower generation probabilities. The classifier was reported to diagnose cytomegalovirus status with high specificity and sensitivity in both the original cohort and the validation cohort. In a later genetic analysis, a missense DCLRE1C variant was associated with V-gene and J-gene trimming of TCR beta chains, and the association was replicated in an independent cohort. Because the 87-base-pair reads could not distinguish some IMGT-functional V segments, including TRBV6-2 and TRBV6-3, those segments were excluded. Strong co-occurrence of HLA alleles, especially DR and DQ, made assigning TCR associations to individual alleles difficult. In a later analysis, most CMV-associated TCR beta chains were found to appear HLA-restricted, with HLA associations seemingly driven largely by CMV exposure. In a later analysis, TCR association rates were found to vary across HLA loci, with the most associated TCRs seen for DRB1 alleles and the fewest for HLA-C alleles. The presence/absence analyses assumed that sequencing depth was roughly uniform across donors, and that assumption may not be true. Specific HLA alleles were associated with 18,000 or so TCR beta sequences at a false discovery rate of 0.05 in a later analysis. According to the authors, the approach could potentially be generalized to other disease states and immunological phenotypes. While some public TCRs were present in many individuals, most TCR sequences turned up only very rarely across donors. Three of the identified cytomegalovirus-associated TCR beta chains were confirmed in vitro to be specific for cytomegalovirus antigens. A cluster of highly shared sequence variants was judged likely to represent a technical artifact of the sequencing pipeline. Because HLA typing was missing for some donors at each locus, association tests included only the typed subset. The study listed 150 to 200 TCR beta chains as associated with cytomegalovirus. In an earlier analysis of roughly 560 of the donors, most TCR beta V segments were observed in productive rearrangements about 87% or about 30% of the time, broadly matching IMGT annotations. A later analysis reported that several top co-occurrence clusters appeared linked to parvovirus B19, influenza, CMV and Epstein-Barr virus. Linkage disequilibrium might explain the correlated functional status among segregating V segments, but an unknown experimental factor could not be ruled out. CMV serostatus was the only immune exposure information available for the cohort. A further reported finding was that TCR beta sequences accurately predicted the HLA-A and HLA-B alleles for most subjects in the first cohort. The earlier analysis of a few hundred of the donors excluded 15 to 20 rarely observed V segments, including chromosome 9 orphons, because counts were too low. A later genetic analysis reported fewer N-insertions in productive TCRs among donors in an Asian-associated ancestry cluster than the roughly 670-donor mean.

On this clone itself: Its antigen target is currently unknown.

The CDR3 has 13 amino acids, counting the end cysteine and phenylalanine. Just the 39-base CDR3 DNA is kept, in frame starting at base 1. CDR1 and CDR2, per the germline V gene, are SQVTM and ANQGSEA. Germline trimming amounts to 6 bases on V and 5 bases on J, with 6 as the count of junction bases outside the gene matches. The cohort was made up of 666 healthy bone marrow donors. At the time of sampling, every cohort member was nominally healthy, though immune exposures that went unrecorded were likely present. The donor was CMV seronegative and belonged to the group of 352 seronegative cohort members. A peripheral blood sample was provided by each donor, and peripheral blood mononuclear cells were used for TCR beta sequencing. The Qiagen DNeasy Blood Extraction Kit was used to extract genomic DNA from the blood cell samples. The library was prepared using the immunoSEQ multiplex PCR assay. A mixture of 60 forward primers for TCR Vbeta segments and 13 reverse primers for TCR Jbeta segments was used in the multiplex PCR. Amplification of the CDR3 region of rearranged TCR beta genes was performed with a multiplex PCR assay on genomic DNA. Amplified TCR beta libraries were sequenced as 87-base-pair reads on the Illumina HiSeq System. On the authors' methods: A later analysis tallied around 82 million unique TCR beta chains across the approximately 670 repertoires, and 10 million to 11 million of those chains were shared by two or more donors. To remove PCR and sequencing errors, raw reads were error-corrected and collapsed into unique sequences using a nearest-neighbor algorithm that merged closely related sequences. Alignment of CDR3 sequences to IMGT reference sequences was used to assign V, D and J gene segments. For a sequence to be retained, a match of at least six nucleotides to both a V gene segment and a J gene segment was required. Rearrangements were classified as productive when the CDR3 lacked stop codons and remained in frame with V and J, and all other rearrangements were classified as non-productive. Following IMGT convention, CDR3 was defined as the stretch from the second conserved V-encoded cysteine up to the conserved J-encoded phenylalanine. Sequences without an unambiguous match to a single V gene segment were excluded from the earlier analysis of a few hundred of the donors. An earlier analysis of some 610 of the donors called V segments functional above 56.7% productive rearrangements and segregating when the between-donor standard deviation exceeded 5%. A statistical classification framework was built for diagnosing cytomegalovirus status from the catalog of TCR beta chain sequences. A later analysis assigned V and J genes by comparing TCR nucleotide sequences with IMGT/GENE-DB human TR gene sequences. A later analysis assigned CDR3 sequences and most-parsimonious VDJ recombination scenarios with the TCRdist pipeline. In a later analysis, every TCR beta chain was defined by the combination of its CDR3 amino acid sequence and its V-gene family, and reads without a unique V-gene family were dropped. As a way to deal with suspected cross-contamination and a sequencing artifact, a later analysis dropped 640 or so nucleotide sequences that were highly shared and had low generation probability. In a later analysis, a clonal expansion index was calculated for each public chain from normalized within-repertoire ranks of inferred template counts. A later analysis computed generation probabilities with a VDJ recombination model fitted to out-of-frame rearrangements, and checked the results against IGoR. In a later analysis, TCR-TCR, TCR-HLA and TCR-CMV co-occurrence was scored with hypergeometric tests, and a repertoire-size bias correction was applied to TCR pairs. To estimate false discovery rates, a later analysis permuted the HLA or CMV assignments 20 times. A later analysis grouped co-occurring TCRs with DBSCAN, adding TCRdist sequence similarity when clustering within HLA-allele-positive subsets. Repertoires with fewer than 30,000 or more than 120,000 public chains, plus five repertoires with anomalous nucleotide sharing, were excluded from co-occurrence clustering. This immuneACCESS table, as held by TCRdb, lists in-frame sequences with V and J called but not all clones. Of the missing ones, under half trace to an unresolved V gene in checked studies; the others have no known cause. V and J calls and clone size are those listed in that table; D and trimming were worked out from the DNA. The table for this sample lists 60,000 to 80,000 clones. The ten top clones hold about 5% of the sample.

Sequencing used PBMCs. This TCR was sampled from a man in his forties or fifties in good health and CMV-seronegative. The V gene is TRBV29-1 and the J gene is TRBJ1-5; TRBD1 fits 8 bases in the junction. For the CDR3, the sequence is CSVGTGGYQPQHF. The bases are TGCAGCGTGGGAACAGGGGGGTATCAGCCCCAGCATTTT.